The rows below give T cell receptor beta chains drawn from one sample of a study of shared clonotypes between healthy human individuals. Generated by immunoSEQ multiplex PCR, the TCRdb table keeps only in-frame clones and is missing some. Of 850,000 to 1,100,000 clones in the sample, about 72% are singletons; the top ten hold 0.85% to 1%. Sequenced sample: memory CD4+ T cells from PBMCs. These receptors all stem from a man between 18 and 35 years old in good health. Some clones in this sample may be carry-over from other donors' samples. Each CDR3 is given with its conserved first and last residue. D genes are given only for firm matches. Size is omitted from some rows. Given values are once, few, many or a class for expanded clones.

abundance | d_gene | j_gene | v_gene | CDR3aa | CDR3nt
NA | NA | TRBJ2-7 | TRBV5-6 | CASSLGQRSYEQYF | TGTGCCAGCAGCTTAGGCCAGCGGAGCTACGAGCAGTACTTC
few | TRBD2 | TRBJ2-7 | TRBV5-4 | CASSSGLAGGSAEQYF | TGTGCCAGCAGCTCGGGACTAGCGGGAGGGTCGGCCGAGCAGTACTTC
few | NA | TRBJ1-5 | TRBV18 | CASSPGGYQPQHF | TGTGCCAGCTCACCAGGGGGTTATCAGCCCCAGCATTTT
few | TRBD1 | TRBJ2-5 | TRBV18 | CASSLRQGAGETQYF | TGTGCCAGCTCCCTCAGACAGGGGGCCGGCGAGACCCAGTACTTC
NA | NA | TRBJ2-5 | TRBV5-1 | CASSSGLAVGLGETQYF | TGCGCCAGCAGCTCCGGGTTAGCGGTGGGTTTGGGGGAGACCCAGTACTTC
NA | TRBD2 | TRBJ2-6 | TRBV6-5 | CASSYSGGAGANVLTF | TGTGCCAGCAGTTACTCGGGAGGGGCTGGGGCCAACGTCCTGACTTTC
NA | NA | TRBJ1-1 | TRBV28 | CASSPGQTREAFF | TGTGCCAGCAGCCCTGGACAGACCAGGGAAGCTTTCTTT
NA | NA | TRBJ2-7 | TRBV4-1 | CASSPTGTVYEQYF | TGCGCCAGCAGCCCGACAGGTACTGTGTACGAGCAGTACTTC
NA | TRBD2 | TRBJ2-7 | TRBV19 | CASSIYPSGGEFYEQYF | TGTGCCAGTAGTATCTACCCCAGCGGGGGAGAGTTCTACGAGCAGTACTTC
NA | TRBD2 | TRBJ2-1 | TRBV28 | CASLLAGAFNEQFF | TGTGCCAGCCTGCTAGCGGGAGCCTTCAATGAGCAGTTCTTC
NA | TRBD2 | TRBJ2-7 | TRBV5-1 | CASSLKREATYEQYF | TGCGCCAGCAGCTTGAAACGGGAGGCCACCTACGAGCAGTACTTC
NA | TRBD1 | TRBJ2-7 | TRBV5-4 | CASSRGQAPTLEEQYF | TGTGCCAGCAGCCGTGGACAGGCTCCTACCCTAGAAGAGCAGTACTTC
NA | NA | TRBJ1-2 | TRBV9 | CASSLGDYGYTF | TGTGCCAGCAGCCTGGGGGACTATGGCTACACCTTC
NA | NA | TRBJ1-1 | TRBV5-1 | CASSLAEYSLGKAFF | TGCGCCAGCAGCTTGGCCGAATACTCCCTGGGTAAGGCTTTCTTT
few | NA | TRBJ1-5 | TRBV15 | CATSDAGTRRSNQPQHF | TGTGCCACCAGCGATGCCGGGACACGACGTAGCAATCAGCCCCAGCATTTT
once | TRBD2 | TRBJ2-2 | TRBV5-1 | CASSFFSGRAAGELFF | TGCGCCAGCAGCTTTTTTAGCGGGAGGGCCGCCGGGGAGCTGTTTTTT
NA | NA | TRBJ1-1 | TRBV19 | CASSIAGLNTEAFF | TGTGCCAGTAGTATAGCAGGTCTGAACACTGAAGCTTTCTTT
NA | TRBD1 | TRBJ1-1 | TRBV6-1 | CASSDAGTVVGAFF | TGTGCCAGCAGTGACGCCGGGACAGTCGTTGGAGCTTTCTTT
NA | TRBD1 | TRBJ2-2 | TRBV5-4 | CASSPGGQGGTGELFF | TGTGCCAGCAGCCCGGGTGGACAGGGAGGCACCGGGGAGCTGTTTTTT
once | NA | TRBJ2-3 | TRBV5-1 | CASSFRPLRTDTQYF | TGCGCCAGCAGCTTCAGGCCCCTGCGAACAGATACGCAGTATTTT
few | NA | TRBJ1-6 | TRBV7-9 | CASSLSRINSPLHF | TGTGCCAGCAGCTTATCACGGATCAATTCACCCCTCCACTTT
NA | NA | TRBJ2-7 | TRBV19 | CASIEDSTSYEQYF | TGTGCCAGTATAGAGGACAGCACTTCCTACGAGCAGTACTTC
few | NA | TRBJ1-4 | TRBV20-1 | CSWGYNEKLFF | TGCAGTTGGGGATACAATGAAAAACTGTTTTTT
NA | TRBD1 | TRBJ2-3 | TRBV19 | CASSMLGQGSDTQYF | TGTGCCAGTAGTATGTTGGGACAGGGGTCAGATACGCAGTATTTT
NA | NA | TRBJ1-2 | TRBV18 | CASSLRMGGYTF | TGTGCCAGCTCACTTCGAATGGGAGGCTACACCTTC
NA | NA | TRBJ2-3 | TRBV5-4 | CASEPSEGSTDTQYF | TGTGCCAGCGAACCTAGCGAGGGGAGCACAGATACGCAGTATTTT
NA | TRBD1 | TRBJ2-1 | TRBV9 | CASSSAGTGVHNEQFF | TGTGCCAGCAGCTCAGCCGGGACAGGGGTACACAATGAGCAGTTCTTC
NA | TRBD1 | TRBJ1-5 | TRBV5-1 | CASSRTGGDQPQHF | TGCGCCAGCAGCCGGACAGGGGGCGATCAGCCCCAGCATTTT
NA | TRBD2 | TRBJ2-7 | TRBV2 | CASRTSGSSYEQYF | TGTGCCAGCAGGACTAGCGGAAGCTCCTACGAGCAGTACTTC
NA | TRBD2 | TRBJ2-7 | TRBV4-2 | CASSQAPGGGLAGGYEQYF | TGTGCCAGCAGCCAAGCCCCGGGTGGGGGATTAGCGGGAGGTTACGAGCAGTACTTC
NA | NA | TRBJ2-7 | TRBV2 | CASKQGYEQYF | TGTGCCAGCAAACAGGGCTACGAGCAGTACTTC
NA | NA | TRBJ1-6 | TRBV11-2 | CASSLVGSPLHF | TGTGCCAGCAGCTTAGTAGGCTCACCCCTCCACTTT
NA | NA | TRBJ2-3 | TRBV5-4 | CASSLPGGAADTDTQYF | TGTGCCAGCAGCTTGCCGGGTGGAGCGGCCGATACAGATACGCAGTATTTT
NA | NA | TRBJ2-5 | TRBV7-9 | CASSFWTSHEETQYF | TGTGCCAGCAGCTTTTGGACCTCCCATGAGGAGACCCAGTACTTC
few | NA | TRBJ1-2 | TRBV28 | CASSPGHGYTF | TGTGCCAGCAGTCCAGGGCATGGCTACACCTTC
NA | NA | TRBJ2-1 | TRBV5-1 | CASSLAGNEQFF | TGCGCCAGCAGCTTGGCGGGCAATGAGCAGTTCTTC
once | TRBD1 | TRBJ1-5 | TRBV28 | CASSSPGTGGVQPQHF | TGTGCCAGCAGTTCCCCCGGGACAGGGGGGGTCCAGCCCCAGCATTTT
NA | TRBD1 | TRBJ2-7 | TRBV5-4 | CASSLTGGYEQYF | TGTGCCAGCAGCTTGACAGGGGGCTACGAGCAGTACTTC
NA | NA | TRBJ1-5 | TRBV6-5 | CASSYSHTQPQHF | TGTGCCAGCAGTTACTCGCACACTCAGCCCCAGCATTTT
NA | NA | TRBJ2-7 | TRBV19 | CASSIGGGGVYEQYF | TGTGCCAGTAGTATAGGTGGAGGAGGGGTTTACGAGCAGTACTTC
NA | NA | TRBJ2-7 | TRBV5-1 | CASSDLLRRTERGEQYF | TGCGCCAGCAGCGACTTACTAAGGAGGACAGAACGGGGCGAGCAGTACTTC
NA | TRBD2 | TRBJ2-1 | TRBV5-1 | CASSLGSGSAYNEQFF | TGCGCCAGCAGCTTGGGTAGCGGGAGTGCCTACAATGAGCAGTTCTTC
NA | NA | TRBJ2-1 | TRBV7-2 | CASSGPEDLEQFF | TGTGCCAGCAGCGGACCTGAGGACCTCGAGCAGTTCTTC
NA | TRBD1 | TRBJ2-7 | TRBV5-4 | CASSFSGTGLREQYF | TGTGCCAGCAGCTTTTCAGGGACAGGTCTTCGCGAGCAGTACTTC
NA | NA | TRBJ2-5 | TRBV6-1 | CASSEGLIETQYF | TGTGCCAGCAGTGAGGGGTTAATAGAGACCCAGTACTTC
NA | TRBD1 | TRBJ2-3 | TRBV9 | CASGQGTDTQYF | TGTGCCAGCGGACAGGGCACAGATACGCAGTATTTT
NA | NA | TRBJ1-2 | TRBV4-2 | CASSQGSGLANYGYTF | TGTGCCAGCAGCCAAGGGAGTGGGTTAGCTAACTATGGCTACACCTTC
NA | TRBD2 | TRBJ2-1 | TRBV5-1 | CASSLVGTSGRPEQFF | TGCGCCAGCAGCTTGGTAGGGACTAGCGGGAGACCTGAGCAGTTCTTC
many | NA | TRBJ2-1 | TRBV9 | CASSLGLNNEQFF | TGTGCCAGCAGCCTCGGACTGAACAATGAGCAGTTCTTC
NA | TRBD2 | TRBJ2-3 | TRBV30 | CAWHNGGREYF | TGTGCCTGGCATAACGGCGGGAGAGAGTATTTT
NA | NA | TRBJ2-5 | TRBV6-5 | CASSYGGLQETQYF | TGTGCCAGCAGTTACGGAGGGCTCCAAGAGACCCAGTACTTC
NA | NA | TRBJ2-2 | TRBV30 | CAWTTVHTGELFF | TGTGCCTGGACGACGGTCCACACCGGGGAGCTGTTTTTT